Below, 8 T cell receptor beta chains from the same sample are listed, as sequenced in a study of OX40 agonist ivuxolimab in advanced cancers. TCRdb keeps only in-frame clones here, not all; method: immunoSEQ multiplex PCR. The sample carries 65,000 to 85,000 clones, about nine tenths recorded once. Material: CD4+ or CD8+ T cells sorted from blood, obtained in a trial of the OX40 agonist ivuxolimab. These receptors were obtained from an adult with an advanced solid tumor such as melanoma, head and neck, liver or kidney cancer.

V is TRBV5-1 and J is TRBJ2-4; 9 nucleotides align to TRBD1. The CDR3 length is 20 residues. From germline, CDR1 is SGHRS and CDR2 YFSETQ. V trimming: 1 base; J trimming: 1 base; junction bases outside the gene matches: 15. The chain's CDR3 is CASSLTFPGQGSGAKNIQYF. The CDR3 coding sequence is TGCGCCAGCAGCTTGACTTTCCCGGGACAGGGATCTGGTGCCAAAAACATTCAGTACTTC.

The gene calls are TRBV29-1 and TRBJ2-7; D is undetermined. With 3 bases removed from V and 7 bases from J, the gap between germline ends came to 16 bases. The CDR3 has 13 amino acids. Germline V gene lookup returns CDR1 SQVTM and CDR2 ANQGSEA. The CDR3 is CSVDQDGVGEQYF. The DNA of the CDR3 is TGCAGCGTTGACCAGGATGGGGTGGGGGAGCAGTACTTC.

The chain links TRBV27 to TRBJ1-1, with 7 bases identical to TRBD1. This CDR3 comprises 13 residues. V dropped 5 bases and J dropped 4; count of bases not matched to a gene: 4. Germline V gene sequence: CDR1 MNHEY, CDR2 SMNVEV (reference sequence). CDR3 amino acids: CASSVAGGTEAFF. For the CDR3, the DNA is TGTGCCAGCAGTGTCGCAGGGGGCACTGAAGCTTTCTTT.

This chain links TRBV6-1 with TRBJ1-2; 7 nucleotides match TRBD1. Trimming cost V 5 bases and J 5 bases; bases outside gene matches: 11. Looked up from germline, CDR1 is MNHNS and CDR2 is SASEGT. The CDR3 is 15 amino acids. Here the CDR3 DNA reads TGTGCCAGCAGTTCTGGAGGGGGCGGAGAATATGGCTACACCTTC. Translation gives CASSSGGGGEYGYTF.

The DNA of the CDR3 is TGCGCCAGCAGCTTGGATGCCCACACTGAAGCTTTCTTT. Residues: CASSLDAHTEAFF. V is TRBV5-1 and J is TRBJ1-1; D remains unclear. Trimming removed 0 bases from V and 3 bases from J, with 6 bases in between. Germline CDR1 SGHRS, CDR2 YFSETQ. This CDR3 contains 13 residues.

This clone is a singleton in its sample. The chain recombines TRBV11-3 with TRBJ2-2; the D gene is possibly TRBD1 (6 bases). The CDR3 length is 15 residues. The V end was cut by 1 base, the J end by 4 bases, with 10 bases between. Per the germline V gene, CDR1 is SGHNT and CDR2 is YENEEA. The CDR3 DNA reads TGTGCCAGCAGCTTAGGCAGGGGCAGCACCGGGGAGCTGTTTTTT. Translation gives CASSLGRGSTGELFF.

This clone has a single count. The chain joins TRBV6-5 to TRBJ2-5, with D unclear. V shed 2 bases and J shed 5 bases, with 3 bases lying between them. Germline loops: CDR1 MNHEY, CDR2 SVGAGI. The CDR3 loop spans 11 amino acids. CDR3 residues: CASSYLETQYF. The CDR3 nucleotides are TGTGCCAGCAGTTACCTGGAGACCCAGTACTTC.

This rearrangement joins TRBV6-5 to TRBJ1-3; D perhaps matches TRBD1 (5 bases). Germline CDR1 and CDR2: MNHEY and SVGAGI. This CDR3 is 13 amino acids long. V lost 8 bases and J 4 bases, leaving 12 bases between the germline ends. CDR3 in amino acids: CASRGTGGNTIYF. DNA of the CDR3: TGTGCCAGCCGTGGGACGGGAGGAAACACCATATATTTT.